This TCR beta chain is from a study of blood T cells in healthy people across ages. Study-level points and caveats: Observed TCR beta diversity per million T cells went down as age went up. This fall followed a roughly linear course with age.

Through a sample-barcoded 5' primer and a J-beta primer mix, a second PCR was run for roughly 6 to 11 cycles. TCRdb fed the 5' RACE reads into MiXCR, producing one record per CDR3 protein. The sample records over 1,200,000 distinct CDR3 sequences, approximately 63% being singletons. Isolation of PBMCs gave at least 6.5 million cells per sample. This clonotype showed up just a few times. What it binds is unknown. Trimming stripped 1 base from V and 2 bases from J, with 9 bases between. CDR3 size: 14 residues. Germline values: CDR1 MNHEY, CDR2 SMNVEV (reference sequence). The sample was blood. The clonotype was recovered from a man aged 18-30 years in good health. This chain links TRBV27 with TRBJ2-7; D is ambiguous. CDR3 protein: CASSLLGSTYEQYF. The CDR3 DNA reads as TGTGCCAGCAGTTTATTGGGATCCACCTACGAGCAGTACTTC.